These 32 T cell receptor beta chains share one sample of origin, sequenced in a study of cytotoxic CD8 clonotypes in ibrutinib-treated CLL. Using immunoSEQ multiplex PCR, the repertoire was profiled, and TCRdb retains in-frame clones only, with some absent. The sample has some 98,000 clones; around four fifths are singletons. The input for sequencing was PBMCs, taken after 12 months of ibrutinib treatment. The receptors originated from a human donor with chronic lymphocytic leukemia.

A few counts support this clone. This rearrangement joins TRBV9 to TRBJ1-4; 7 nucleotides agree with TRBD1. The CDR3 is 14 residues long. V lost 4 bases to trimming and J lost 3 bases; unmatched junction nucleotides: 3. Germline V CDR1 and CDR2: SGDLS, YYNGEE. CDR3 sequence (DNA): TGTGCCAGCAGCCCTGGGACAGCTAATGAAAAACTGTTTTTT. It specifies CASSPGTANEKLFF.

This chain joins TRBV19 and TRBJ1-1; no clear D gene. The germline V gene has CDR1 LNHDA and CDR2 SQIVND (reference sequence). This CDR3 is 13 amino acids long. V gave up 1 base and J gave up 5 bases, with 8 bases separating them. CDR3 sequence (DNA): TGTGCCAGTAGTATAGTTCTGAGTACTGAAGCTTTCTTT. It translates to CASSIVLSTEAFF.

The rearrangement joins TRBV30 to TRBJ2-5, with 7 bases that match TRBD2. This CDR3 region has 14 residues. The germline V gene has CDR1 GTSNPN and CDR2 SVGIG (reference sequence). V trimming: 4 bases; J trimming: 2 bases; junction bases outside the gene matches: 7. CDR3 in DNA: TGTGCCTGGATTCCGCGGGGGATTCAAGAGACCCAGTACTTC. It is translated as CAWIPRGIQETQYF. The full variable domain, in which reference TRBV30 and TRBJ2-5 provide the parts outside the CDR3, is SQTIHQWPATLVQPVGSPLSLECTVEGTSNPNLYWYRQAAGRGLQLLFYSVGIGQISSEVPQNLSASRPQDRQFILSSKKLLLSDSGFYLCAWIPRGIQETQYFGPGTRLLVL.

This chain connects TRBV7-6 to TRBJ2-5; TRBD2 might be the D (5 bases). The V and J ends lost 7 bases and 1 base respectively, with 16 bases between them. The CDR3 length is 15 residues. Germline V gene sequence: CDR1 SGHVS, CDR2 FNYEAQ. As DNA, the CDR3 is TGTGCCAGCACCCCCCTCCAAGGGAGCCAAGAGACCCAGTACTTC. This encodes CASTPLQGSQETQYF.

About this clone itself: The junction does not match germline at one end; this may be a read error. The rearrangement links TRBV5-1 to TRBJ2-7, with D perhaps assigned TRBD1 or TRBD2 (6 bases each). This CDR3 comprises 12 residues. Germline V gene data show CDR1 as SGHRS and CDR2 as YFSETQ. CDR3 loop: CASSSPGADLDF. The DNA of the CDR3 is TGCGCCAGCAGCTCCCCGGGGGCGGATTTGGACTTC.

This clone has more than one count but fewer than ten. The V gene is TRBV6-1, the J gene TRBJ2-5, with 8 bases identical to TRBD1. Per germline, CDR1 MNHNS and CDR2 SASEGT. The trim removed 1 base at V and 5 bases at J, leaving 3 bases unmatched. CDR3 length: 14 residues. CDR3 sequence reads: CASSEGHRGETQYF. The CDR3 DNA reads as TGTGCCAGCAGTGAAGGGCACAGGGGGGAGACCCAGTACTTC.

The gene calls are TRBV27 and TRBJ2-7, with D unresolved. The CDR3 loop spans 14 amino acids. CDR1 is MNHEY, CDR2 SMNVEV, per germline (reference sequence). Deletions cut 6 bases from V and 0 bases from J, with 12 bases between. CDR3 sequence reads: CASRPGTSSYEQYF. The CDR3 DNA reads TGTGCCAGCAGGCCCGGCACGAGCTCCTACGAGCAGTACTTC.

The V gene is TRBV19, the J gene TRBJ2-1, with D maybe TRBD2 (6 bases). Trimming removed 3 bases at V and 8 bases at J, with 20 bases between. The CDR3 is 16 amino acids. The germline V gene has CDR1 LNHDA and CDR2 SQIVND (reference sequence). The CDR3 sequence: CASSIRGTRVGHEQFF. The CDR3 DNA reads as TGTGCCAGTAGTATCAGAGGGACTCGGGTGGGCCATGAGCAGTTCTTC.

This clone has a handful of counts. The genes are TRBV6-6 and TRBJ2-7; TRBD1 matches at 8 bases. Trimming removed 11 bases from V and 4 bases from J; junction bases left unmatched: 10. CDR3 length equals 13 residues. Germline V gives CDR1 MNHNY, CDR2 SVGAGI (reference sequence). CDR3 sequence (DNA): TGTGCCGCGGGAACGGGACAGGTGTACGAGCAGTACTTC. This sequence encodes CAAGTGQVYEQYF.

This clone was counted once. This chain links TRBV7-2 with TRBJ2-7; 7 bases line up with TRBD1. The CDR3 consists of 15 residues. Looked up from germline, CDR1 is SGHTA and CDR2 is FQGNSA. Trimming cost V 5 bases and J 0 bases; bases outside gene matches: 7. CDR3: CASSIPGQISYEQYF. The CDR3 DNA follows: TGTGCCAGCAGCATTCCGGGACAGATCTCCTACGAGCAGTACTTC. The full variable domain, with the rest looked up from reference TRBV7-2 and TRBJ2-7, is GAGVSQSPSNKVTEKGKDVELRCDPISGHTALYWYRQSLGQGLEFLIYFQGNSAPDKSGLPSDRFSAERTGGSVSTLTIQRTQQEDSAVYLCASSIPGQISYEQYFGPGTRLTVT.

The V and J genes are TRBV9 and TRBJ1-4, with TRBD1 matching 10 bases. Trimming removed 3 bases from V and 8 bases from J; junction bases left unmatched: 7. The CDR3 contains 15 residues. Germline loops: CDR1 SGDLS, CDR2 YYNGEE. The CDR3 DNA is TGTGCCAGCAGCGCAGGGACAGGGGTCCGGGAAAAACTGTTTTTT. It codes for CASSAGTGVREKLFF. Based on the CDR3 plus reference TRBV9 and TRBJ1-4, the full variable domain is DSGVTQTPKHLITATGQRVTLRCSPRSGDLSVYWYQQSLDQGLQFLIQYYNGEERAKGNILERFSAQQFPDLHSELNLSSLELGDSALYFCASSAGTGVREKLFFGSGTQLSVL.

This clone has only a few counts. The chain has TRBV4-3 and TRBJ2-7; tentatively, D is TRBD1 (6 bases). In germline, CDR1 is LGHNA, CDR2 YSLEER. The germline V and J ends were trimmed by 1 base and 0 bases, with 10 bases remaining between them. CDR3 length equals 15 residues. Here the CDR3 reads CASSQVQGSSYEQYF. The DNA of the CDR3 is TGCGCCAGCAGCCAAGTTCAGGGGAGCTCCTACGAGCAGTACTTC.

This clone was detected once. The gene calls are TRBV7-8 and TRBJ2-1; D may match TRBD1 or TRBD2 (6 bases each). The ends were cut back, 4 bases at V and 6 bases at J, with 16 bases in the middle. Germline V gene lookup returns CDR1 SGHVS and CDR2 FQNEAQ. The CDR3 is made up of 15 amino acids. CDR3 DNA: TGTGCCAGCAGCTCTAGACGGGGGCATACCAATGAGCAGTTCTTC. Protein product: CASSSRRGHTNEQFF.

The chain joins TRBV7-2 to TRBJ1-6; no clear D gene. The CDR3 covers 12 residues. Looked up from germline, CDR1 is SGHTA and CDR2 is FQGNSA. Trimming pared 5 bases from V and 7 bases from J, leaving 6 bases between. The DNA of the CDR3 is TGTGCCAGCAGCCAGCCCAATTCACCCCTCCACTTT. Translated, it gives CASSQPNSPLHF.

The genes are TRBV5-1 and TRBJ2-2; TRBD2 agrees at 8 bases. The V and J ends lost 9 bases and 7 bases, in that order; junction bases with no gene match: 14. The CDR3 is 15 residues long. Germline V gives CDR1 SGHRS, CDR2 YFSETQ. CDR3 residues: CATGDRGAGVGELFF. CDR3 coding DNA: TGCGCCACCGGCGACCGGGGAGCGGGAGTCGGGGAGCTGTTTTTT. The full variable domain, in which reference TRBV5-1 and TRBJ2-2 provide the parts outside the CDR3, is KAGVTQTPRYLIKTRGQQVTLSCSPISGHRSVSWYQQTPGQGLQFLFEYFSETQRNKGNFPGRFSGRQFSNSRSEMNVSTLELGDSALYLCATGDRGAGVGELFFGEGSRLTVL.

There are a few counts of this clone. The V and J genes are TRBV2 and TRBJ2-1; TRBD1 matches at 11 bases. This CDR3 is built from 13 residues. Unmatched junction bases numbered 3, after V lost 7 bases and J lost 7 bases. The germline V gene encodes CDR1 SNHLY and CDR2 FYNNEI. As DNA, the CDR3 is TGTGCCAGCAAGGGGACAGGGGGGAATGAGCAGTTCTTC. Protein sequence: CASKGTGGNEQFF.

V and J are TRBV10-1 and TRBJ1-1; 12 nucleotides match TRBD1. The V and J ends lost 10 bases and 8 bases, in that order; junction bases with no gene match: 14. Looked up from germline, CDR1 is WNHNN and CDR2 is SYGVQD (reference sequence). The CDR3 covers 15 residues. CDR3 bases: TGCGCCACCAAGAGGGGACAGGGGGCTCTAGAGGAAGCTTTCTTT. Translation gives CATKRGQGALEEAFF.

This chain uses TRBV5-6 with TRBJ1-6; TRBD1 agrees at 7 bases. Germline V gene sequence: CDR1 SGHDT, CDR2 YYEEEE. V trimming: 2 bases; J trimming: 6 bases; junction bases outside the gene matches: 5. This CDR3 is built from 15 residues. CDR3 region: CASSFSRQGNSPLHF. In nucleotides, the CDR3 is TGTGCCAGCAGCTTCTCACGACAGGGTAATTCACCCCTCCACTTT.

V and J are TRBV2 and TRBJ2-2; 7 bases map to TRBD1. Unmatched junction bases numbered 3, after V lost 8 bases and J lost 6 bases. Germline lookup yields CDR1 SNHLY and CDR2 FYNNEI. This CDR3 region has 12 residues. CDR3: CASRGGPGELFF. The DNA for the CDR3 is TGTGCCAGCCGAGGGGGCCCCGGGGAGCTGTTTTTT.

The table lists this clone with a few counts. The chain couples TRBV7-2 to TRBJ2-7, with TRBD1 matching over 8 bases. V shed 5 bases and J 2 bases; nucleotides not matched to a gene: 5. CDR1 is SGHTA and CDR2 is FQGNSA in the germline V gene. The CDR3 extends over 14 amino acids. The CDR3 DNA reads TGTGCCAGCAGCCCCGGACAGGGCCCCTACGAGCAGTACTTC. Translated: CASSPGQGPYEQYF. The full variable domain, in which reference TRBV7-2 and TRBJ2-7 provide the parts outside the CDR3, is GAGVSQSPSNKVTEKGKDVELRCDPISGHTALYWYRQSLGQGLEFLIYFQGNSAPDKSGLPSDRFSAERTGGSVSTLTIQRTQQEDSAVYLCASSPGQGPYEQYFGPGTRLTVT.

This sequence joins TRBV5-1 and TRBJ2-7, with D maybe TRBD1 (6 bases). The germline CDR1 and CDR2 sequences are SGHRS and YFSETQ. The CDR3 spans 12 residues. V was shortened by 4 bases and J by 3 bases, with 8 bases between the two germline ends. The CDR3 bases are TGCGCCAGCAGCGGACAGCTCTACGAGCAGTACTTC. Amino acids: CASSGQLYEQYF. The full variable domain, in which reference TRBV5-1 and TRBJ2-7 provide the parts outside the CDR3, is KAGVTQTPRYLIKTRGQQVTLSCSPISGHRSVSWYQQTPGQGLQFLFEYFSETQRNKGNFPGRFSGRQFSNSRSEMNVSTLELGDSALYLCASSGQLYEQYFGPGTRLTVT.

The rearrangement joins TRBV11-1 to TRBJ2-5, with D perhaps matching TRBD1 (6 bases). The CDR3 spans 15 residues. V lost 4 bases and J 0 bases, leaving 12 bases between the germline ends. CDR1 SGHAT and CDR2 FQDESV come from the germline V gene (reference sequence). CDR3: CASSYNTGYQETQYF. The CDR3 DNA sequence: TGTGCCAGCAGCTATAACACAGGGTACCAAGAGACCCAGTACTTC.

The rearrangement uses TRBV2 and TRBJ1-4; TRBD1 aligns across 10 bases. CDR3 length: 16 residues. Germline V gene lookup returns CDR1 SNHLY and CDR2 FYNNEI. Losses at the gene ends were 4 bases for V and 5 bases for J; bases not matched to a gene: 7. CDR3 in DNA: TGTGCCAGCAGTGGTTCCGGACAGGGGGGAAATGAAAAACTGTTTTTT. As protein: CASSGSGQGGNEKLFF. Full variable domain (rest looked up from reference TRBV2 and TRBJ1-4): EPEVTQTPSHQVTQMGQEVILRCVPISNHLYFYWYRQILGQKVEFLVSFYNNEISEKSEIFDDQFSVERPDGSNFTLKIRSTKLEDSAMYFCASSGSGQGGNEKLFFGSGTQLSVL.

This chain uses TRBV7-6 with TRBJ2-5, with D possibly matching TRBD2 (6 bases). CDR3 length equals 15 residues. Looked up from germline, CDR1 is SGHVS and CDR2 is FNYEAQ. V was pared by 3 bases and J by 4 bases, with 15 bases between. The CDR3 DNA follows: TGTGCCAGCAGCTTGGGCTCCACTAGCCGAGAGACCCAGTACTTC. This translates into CASSLGSTSRETQYF. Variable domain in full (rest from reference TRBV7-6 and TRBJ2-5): GAGVSQSPRYKVTKRGQDVALRCDPISGHVSLYWYRQALGQGPEFLTYFNYEAQQDKSGLPNDRFSAERPEGSISTLTIQRTEQRDSAMYRCASSLGSTSRETQYFGPGTRLLVL.

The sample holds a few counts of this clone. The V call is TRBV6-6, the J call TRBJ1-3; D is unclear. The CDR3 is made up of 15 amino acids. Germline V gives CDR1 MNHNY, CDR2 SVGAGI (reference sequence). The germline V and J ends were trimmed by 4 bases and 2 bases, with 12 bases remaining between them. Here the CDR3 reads CASSSSSDPGNTIYF. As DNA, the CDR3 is TGTGCCAGCAGTTCAAGTTCAGATCCTGGAAACACCATATATTTT.

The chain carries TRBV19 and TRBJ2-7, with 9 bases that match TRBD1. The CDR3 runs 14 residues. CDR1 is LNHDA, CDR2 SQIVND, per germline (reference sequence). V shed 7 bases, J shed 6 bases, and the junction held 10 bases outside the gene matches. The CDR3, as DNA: TGTGCCAGTAATACACCGGGACAGGGCAGCGAGCAGTACTTC. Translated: CASNTPGQGSEQYF.

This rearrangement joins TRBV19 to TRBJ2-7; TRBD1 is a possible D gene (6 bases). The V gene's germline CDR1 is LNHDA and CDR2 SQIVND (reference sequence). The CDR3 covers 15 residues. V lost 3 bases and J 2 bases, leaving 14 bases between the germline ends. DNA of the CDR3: TGTGCCAGTAGTATTTGGGGGCAGACAACCTACGAGCAGTACTTC. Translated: CASSIWGQTTYEQYF.

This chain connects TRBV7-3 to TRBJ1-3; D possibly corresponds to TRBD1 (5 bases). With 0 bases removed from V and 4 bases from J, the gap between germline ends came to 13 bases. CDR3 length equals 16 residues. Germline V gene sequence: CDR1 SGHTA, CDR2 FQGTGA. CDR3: CASSLTAGTVGNTIYF. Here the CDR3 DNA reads TGTGCCAGCAGCTTAACCGCCGGGACGGTGGGAAACACCATATATTTT. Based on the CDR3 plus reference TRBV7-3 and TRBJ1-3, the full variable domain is GAGVSQTPSNKVTEKGKYVELRCDPISGHTALYWYRQSLGQGPEFLIYFQGTGAADDSGLPNDRFFAVRPEGSVSTLKIQRTERGDSAVYLCASSLTAGTVGNTIYFGEGSWLTVV.

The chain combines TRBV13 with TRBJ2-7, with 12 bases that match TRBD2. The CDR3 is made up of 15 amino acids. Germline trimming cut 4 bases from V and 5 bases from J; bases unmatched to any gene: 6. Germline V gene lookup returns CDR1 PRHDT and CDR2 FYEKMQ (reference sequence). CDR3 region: CASSSRLAGDDEQYF. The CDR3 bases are TGTGCCAGCAGCTCCCGACTAGCGGGGGACGACGAGCAGTACTTC.

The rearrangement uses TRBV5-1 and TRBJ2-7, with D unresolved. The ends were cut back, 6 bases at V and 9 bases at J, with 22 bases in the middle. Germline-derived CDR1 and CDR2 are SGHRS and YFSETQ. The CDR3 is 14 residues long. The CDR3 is CASKSFTLFRWQYF. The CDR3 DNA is TGCGCCAGCAAGAGTTTCACCCTCTTCAGATGGCAGTACTTC.

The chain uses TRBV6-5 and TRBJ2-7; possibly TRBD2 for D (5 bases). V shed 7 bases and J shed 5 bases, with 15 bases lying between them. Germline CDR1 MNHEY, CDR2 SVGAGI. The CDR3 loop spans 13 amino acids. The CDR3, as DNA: TGTGCCAGCACACGCGGGCATAACCACGAGCAGTACTTC. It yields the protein CASTRGHNHEQYF.

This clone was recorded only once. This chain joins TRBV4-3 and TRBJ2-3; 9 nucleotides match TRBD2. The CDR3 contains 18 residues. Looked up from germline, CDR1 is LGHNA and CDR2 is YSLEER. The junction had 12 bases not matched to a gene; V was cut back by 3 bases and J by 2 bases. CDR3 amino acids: CASSHRTSAKGHTDTQYF. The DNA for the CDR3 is TGCGCCAGCAGCCACCGGACTAGCGCAAAGGGACACACAGATACGCAGTATTTT.